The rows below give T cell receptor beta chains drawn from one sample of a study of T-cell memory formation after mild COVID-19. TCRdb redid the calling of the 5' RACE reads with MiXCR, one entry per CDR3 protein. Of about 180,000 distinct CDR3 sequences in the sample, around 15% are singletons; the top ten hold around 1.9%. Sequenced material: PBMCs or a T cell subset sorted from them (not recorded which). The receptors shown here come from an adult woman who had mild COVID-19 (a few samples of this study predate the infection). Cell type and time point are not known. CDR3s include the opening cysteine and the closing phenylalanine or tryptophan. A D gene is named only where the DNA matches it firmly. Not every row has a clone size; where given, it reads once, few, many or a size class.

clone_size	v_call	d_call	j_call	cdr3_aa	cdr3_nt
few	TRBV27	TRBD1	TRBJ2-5	CASRDRRTETQYF	TGTGCCAGCCGGGACAGGAGAACGGAGACCCAGTACTTC
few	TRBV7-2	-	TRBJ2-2	CASSLALWGTGELFF	TGTGCCAGCAGCTTAGCGCTGTGGGGGACCGGGGAGCTGTTTTTT
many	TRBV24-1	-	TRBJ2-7	CATSDSRMGLSAYEQYF	TGTGCCACCAGTGATTCGAGAATGGGACTTTCCGCCTACGAGCAGTACTTC
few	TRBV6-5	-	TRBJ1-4	CASSPVLGRTNEKLFF	TGTGCCAGCAGTCCGGTCCTCGGGCGGACTAATGAAAAACTGTTTTTT
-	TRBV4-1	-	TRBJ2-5	CASSQVVRQETQYF	TGCGCCAGCAGCCAAGTTGTCCGACAAGAGACCCAGTACTTC
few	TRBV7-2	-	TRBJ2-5	CASSLAGPQETQYF	TGTGCCAGCAGCTTAGCGGGGCCACAAGAGACCCAGTACTTC
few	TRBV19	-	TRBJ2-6	CASSIGRVPGANVLTF	TGTGCCAGTAGTATTGGTAGGGTGCCCGGGGCCAACGTCCTGACTTTC
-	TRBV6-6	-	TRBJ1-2	CASSSNGYTF	TGTGCCAGCAGTTCTAATGGCTACACCTTC
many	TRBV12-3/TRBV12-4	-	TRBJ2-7	CASSSPMGPSHYEQYF	TGTGCCAGCAGTTCGCCGATGGGACCGTCCCACTACGAGCAGTACTTC
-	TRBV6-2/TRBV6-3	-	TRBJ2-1	CASSLEGTYNEQFF	TGTGCCAGCAGTTTAGAGGGAACGTACAATGAGCAGTTCTTC
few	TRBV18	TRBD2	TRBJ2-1	CASSPLLTSGGANEQFF	TGTGCCAGCTCACCCCTATTGACTAGCGGGGGGGCTAATGAGCAGTTCTTC
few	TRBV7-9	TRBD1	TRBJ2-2	CASSSGQGNRRAGELFF	TGTGCCAGCAGCTCGGGACAGGGCAATAGGAGAGCCGGGGAGCTGTTTTTT
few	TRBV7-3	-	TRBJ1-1	CASSLTGQRNTEAFF	TGTGCCAGCAGCTTAACGGGGCAGAGGAACACTGAAGCTTTCTTT
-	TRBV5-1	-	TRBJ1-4	CASSYGRSDEKLFF	TGCGCCAGCAGCTACGGACGGTCGGATGAAAAACTGTTTTTT